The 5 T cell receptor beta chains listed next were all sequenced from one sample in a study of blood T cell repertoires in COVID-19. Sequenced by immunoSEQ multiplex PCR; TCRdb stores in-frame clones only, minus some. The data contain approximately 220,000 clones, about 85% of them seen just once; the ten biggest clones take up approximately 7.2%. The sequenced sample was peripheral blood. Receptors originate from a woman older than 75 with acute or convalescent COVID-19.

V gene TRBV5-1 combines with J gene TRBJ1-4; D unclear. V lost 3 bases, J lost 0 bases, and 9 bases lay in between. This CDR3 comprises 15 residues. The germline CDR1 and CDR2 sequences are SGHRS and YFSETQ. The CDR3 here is CASSSSAATNEKLFF. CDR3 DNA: TGCGCCAGCAGCTCAAGCGCGGCAACTAATGAAAAACTGTTTTTT.

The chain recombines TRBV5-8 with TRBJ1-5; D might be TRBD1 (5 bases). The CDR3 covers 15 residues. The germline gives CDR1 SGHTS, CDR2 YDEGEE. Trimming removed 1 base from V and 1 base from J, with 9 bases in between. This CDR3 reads CASSLMGGSNQPQHF. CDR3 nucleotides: TGTGCCAGCAGCTTGATGGGGGGAAGCAATCAGCCCCAGCATTTT.

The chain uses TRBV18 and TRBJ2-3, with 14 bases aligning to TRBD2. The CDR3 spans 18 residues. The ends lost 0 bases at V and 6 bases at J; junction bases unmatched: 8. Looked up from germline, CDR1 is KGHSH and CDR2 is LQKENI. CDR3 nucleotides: TGTGCCAGCTCACCACCTAGAGGGACTAGCGGGGGATTCGATACGCAGTATTTT. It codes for CASSPPRGTSGGFDTQYF.

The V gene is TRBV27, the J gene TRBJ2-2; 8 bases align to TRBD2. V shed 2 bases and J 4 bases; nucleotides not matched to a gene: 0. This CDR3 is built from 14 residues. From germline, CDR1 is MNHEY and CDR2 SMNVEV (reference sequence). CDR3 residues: CASSLAGGTGELFF. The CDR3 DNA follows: TGTGCCAGCAGTTTAGCGGGAGGCACCGGGGAGCTGTTTTTT.

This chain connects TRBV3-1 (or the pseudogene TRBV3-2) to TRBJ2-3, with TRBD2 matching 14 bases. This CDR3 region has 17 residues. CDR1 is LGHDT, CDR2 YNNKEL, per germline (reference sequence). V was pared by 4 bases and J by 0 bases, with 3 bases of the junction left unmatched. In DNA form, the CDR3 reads TGTGCCAGCAGCCGCGGACTAGCGGGGGGTAGCACAGATACGCAGTATTTT. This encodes CASSRGLAGGSTDTQYF.